This entry describes one T cell receptor (beta chain). Its antigen is as yet unknown. Primers included in the PCR were 60 Vbeta and 13 Jbeta primers. This table comes from immunoSEQ multiplex PCR, and its TCRdb copy is limited to in-frame clones, with some not included. Counted here are about 130,000 clones, 15% to 20% occurring once; the ten biggest clones make up about 3%. This CDR3 has 14 amino acids. Germline lookup yields CDR1 SGDLS and CDR2 YYNGEE. V lost 2 bases and J lost 2; bases outside the gene matches: 1. The sample comes from a study of cytomegalovirus exposure and HLA in healthy donors. General observations from the study: Versus the approximately 700-donor mean, an Asian-associated ancestry cluster reportedly showed fewer N-insertions in a later analysis.

The J gene is TRBJ2-7, the V gene TRBV9, with 10 bases fitting TRBD2. The source material was PBMCs. The TCR comes from a female donor in good health and CMV-seropositive. The CDR3 protein is CASSVSGRAYEQYF. The CDR3 DNA sequence: TGTGCCAGCAGCGTGAGCGGGAGGGCCTACGAGCAGTACTTC.